The 15 T cell receptor beta chains listed next were all sequenced from one sample in a study of cytomegalovirus exposure and HLA in healthy donors. PCR employed 60 Vbeta and 13 Jbeta primers. Profiled with immunoSEQ multiplex PCR; TCRdb holds only in-frame clones, not every one. The table lists 75,000 to 90,000 clones, about 80% of them singletons. Specimen: PBMCs. These receptors all stem from a man aged 45-65 years in good health and CMV-seronegative.

The chain joins TRBV5-1 to TRBJ1-1; D not resolved. V was clipped by 0 bases and J by 1 base, with 7 bases between them. The V gene's germline CDR1 is SGHRS and CDR2 YFSETQ. CDR3 length equals 14 residues. The CDR3 reads CASSLETKNTEAFF. CDR3 nucleotide sequence: TGCGCCAGCAGCTTGGAGACAAAGAACACTGAAGCTTTCTTT.

This clone was counted between two and nine times. J is TRBJ1-2 and V is TRBV6-5, with 9 bases aligning to TRBD1. The CDR3 is made up of 14 amino acids. The trim removed 5 bases at V and 10 bases at J, leaving 11 bases unmatched. In germline, CDR1 is MNHEY, CDR2 SVGAGI. In DNA, the CDR3 is TGTGCCAGCAGTGCCGGGACAGGGTGGGAAGACTACACCTTC. Translated: CASSAGTGWEDYTF.

The rearrangement joins TRBV5-4 to TRBJ2-2; the D gene is possibly TRBD1 (6 bases). The CDR3 contains 16 residues. Per the germline V gene, CDR1 is SGHNT and CDR2 is YYREEE (reference sequence). Deletions cut 1 base from V and 2 bases from J, with 12 bases between. DNA for the CDR3: TGTGCCAGCAGCTTGCCCGACAGGACAAACACCGGGGAGCTGTTTTTT. Protein product: CASSLPDRTNTGELFF.

This clone was observed a few times. This sequence joins TRBV6-1 and TRBJ2-7; possibly TRBD1 for D (5 bases). In germline, CDR1 is MNHNS, CDR2 SASEGT. Trimming left V 8 bases short and J 3 bases short, with 17 bases between. CDR3 size: 14 residues. The DNA of the CDR3 is TGTGCCAGCCCGCGGCAGGGAATGCTCTACGAGCAGTACTTC. Encoded protein: CASPRQGMLYEQYF.

This rearrangement joins TRBV6-1 to TRBJ1-1; 8 nucleotides match TRBD1. The CDR3 is made up of 14 amino acids. Germline CDR1 and CDR2: MNHNS and SASEGT. The V gene end was trimmed by 6 bases and the J gene end by 5 bases; junction bases not matched to a gene: 8. CDR3 nucleotides: TGTGCCAGCAGCGTTGACAGGGGTGGAACTGAAGCTTTCTTT. This gives the protein CASSVDRGGTEAFF.

This clone was counted only a few times. The chain links TRBV15 to TRBJ2-5; 7 nucleotides align to TRBD1. Unmatched junction bases numbered 14, after V lost 0 bases and J lost 13 bases. Germline CDR1 is LNHNV and CDR2 is YYDKDF (reference sequence). There are 15 residues in the CDR3. The CDR3 loop reads CATSRDSLSTGPPYF. The DNA for the CDR3 is TGTGCCACCAGCAGAGATTCCCTCTCGACAGGGCCCCCGTACTTC.

As to this clone: The junction departs from germline at one end; a sequencing error may be responsible. The chain carries TRBV7-7 and TRBJ2-7; D is possibly TRBD1 (6 bases). The germline CDR1 and CDR2 sequences are SSHAT and FNYEAQ (reference sequence). The CDR3 spans 16 residues. The CDR3 spells CASSLNNRVTSYEQYF. The CDR3 DNA is TGTGCTAGCAGCTTAAATAACAGGGTTACGTCCTACGAGCAGTACTTC.

The rearrangement links TRBV5-5 to TRBJ1-5, with D possibly matching TRBD1 (6 bases). Between the trimmed V and J ends, which lost 2 bases and 2 bases, there was a span of 11 bases. The germline gives CDR1 SGHKS, CDR2 YYEKEE (reference sequence). This CDR3 comprises 15 residues. The CDR3 here is CASSLTGSGNQPQHF. The CDR3 coding sequence is TGTGCCAGCAGCTTAACAGGGTCGGGCAATCAGCCCCAGCATTTT.

In this sample, this clone turned up a few times. The sample holds other DNA sequences that translate to the same CDR3. The chain recombines TRBV19 with TRBJ1-3; 8 bases line up with TRBD1. The CDR3 is made up of 19 amino acids. V was pared by 7 bases and J by 0 bases, with 17 bases of the junction left unmatched. CDR1 is LNHDA and CDR2 is SQIVND in the germline V gene (reference sequence). CDR3 nucleotide sequence: TGTGCCAGTATTCCGGCGGGACAGGCGAGAATTTACTCTGGAAACACCATATATTTT. Its translation: CASIPAGQARIYSGNTIYF.

The rearrangement uses TRBV11-3 and TRBJ2-1, with TRBD2 as a possible D gene (7 bases). This CDR3 has 16 residues. The V and J ends lost 5 bases and 7 bases respectively, with 21 bases between them. CDR1 SGHNT and CDR2 YENEEA come from the germline V gene. CDR3 residues: CASSLRGRGGKNEQFF. The DNA of the CDR3 is TGTGCCAGCAGCCTGCGAGGGAGGGGGGGTAAAAATGAGCAGTTCTTC.

The chain carries TRBV27 and TRBJ2-5, with 8 bases fitting TRBD2. The V gene's germline CDR1 is MNHEY and CDR2 SMNVEV (reference sequence). Trimming removed 8 bases from V and 3 bases from J; junction bases left unmatched: 11. The CDR3 loop spans 15 amino acids. In nucleotides, the CDR3 is TGTGCCAGCGGTAGGGCGGGGGGACCCGAAGAGACCCAGTACTTC. This encodes CASGRAGGPEETQYF.

The V gene is TRBV6-5, the J gene TRBJ1-1; the D gene is possibly TRBD1 (5 bases). Germline values: CDR1 MNHEY, CDR2 SVGAGI. V dropped 5 bases and J dropped 7 bases, with 14 bases sitting between them. This CDR3 region has 13 residues. Written as DNA, the CDR3 is TGTGCCAGCAGTACTCAGGGACTGCTTGAAGCTTTCTTT. It codes for CASSTQGLLEAFF.

The chain carries TRBV9 and TRBJ2-7; possibly TRBD2 for D (5 bases). Germline V gene lookup returns CDR1 SGDLS and CDR2 YYNGEE. The V gene lost 3 bases and the J gene lost 7 bases, with 14 bases spanning the gap. The length of the CDR3 is 13 residues. The CDR3 reads CASSAVFSGEQYF. DNA of the CDR3: TGTGCCAGCAGCGCAGTTTTTTCGGGGGAGCAGTACTTC.

The chain carries TRBV5-1 and TRBJ2-1; TRBD2 agrees at 11 bases. V gave up 2 bases and J gave up 6 bases; unmatched junction bases: 4. Germline CDR1 reads SGHRS; CDR2 reads YFSETQ. This CDR3 has 15 residues. DNA for the CDR3: TGCGCCAGCAGCTTTACTAGCGGGGGCCTCAATGAGCAGTTCTTC. Protein product: CASSFTSGGLNEQFF.

This chain joins TRBV7-8 and TRBJ1-5; D is undetermined. V was cut by 0 bases and J by 7 bases, with 4 bases left in between. The CDR3 extends over 12 amino acids. CDR1 is SGHVS and CDR2 is FQNEAQ in the germline V gene. CDR3 in amino acids: CASSLAAQPQHF. The CDR3 DNA sequence: TGTGCCAGCAGCTTAGCGGCACAGCCCCAGCATTTT.